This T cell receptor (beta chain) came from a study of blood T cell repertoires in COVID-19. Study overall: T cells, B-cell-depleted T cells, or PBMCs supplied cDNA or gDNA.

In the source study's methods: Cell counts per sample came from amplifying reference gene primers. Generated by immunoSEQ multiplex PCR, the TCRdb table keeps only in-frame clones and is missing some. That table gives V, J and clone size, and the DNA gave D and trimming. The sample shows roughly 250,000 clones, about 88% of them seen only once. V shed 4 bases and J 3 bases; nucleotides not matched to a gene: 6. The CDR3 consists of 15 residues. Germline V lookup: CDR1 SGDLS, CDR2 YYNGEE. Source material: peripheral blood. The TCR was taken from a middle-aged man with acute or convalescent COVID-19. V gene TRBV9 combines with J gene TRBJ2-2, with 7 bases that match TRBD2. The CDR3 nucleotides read TGTGCCAGCAGCACCCCTAGCGGTTACACCGGGGAGCTGTTTTTT. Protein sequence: CASSTPSGYTGELFF.